A single sample gave rise to the 20 T cell receptor beta chains below, sequenced in a study of cytomegalovirus exposure and HLA in healthy donors. The PCR ran on 60 Vbeta and 13 Jbeta primers. This table comes from immunoSEQ multiplex PCR, and its TCRdb copy is limited to in-frame clones, with some not included. This specimen shows roughly 120,000 clones; the ten leading clones hold approximately 2.6%. The source material was PBMCs. These receptors all stem from a man aged 25-45 years in good health and CMV-seronegative.

V gene TRBV7-9 combines with J gene TRBJ1-2; D not resolved. CDR1 and CDR2 from the germline V gene are SEHNR and FQNEAQ (reference sequence). The CDR3 contains 13 residues. Trimming removed 2 bases from V and 7 bases from J, with 11 bases in between. CDR3 sequence reads: CASSLHGEGGYTF. The DNA for the CDR3 is TGTGCCAGCAGCTTACATGGGGAGGGTGGCTACACCTTC.

The chain is built from TRBV19 and TRBJ2-7; possible D gene TRBD2, 6 bases. CDR3 length equals 14 residues. Germline lookup yields CDR1 LNHDA and CDR2 SQIVND (reference sequence). V lost 7 bases and J lost 6, with 19 bases in between. The CDR3 DNA is TGTGCCAGTACTGGACTAACGGGAAGCTCCGAGCAGTACTTC. It is translated as CASTGLTGSSEQYF.

The chain links TRBV11-1 to TRBJ2-1; perhaps TRBD1 as D (6 bases). V was trimmed by 5 bases and J by 6 bases, leaving 11 bases between them. Germline values: CDR1 SGHAT, CDR2 FQDESV (reference sequence). The CDR3 spans 13 residues. CDR3 amino acids: CASSADRTNEQFF. The CDR3 DNA reads as TGTGCCAGCAGCGCCGACAGGACCAATGAGCAGTTCTTC.

The chain uses TRBV29-1 and TRBJ2-1; 8 nucleotides line up with TRBD1. After removal of 1 base from V and 3 bases from J, the junction contained 11 bases not matched to a gene. This CDR3 has 17 amino acids. CDR1 is SQVTM and CDR2 is ANQGSEA in the germline V gene. CDR3: CSVEGRTGYNVYNEQFF. CDR3 bases: TGCAGCGTTGAAGGGAGGACAGGGTATAATGTCTACAATGAGCAGTTCTTC.

The chain recombines TRBV7-9 with TRBJ2-2, with D maybe TRBD2 (5 bases). V was shortened by 2 bases and J by 4 bases, with 8 bases between the two germline ends. The CDR3 runs to 14 residues. The V gene's germline CDR1 is SEHNR and CDR2 FQNEAQ (reference sequence). The CDR3 spells CASSLSEGTGELFF. The CDR3 bases are TGTGCCAGCAGCTTATCCGAGGGCACCGGGGAGCTGTTTTTT.

The J gene is TRBJ2-3, the V gene TRBV5-4, with 10 positions matching TRBD2. V lost 3 bases and J lost 0; bases outside the gene matches: 4. The CDR3 has 16 amino acids. CDR1 and CDR2 (germline): SGHNT, YYREEE (reference sequence). The CDR3 region is CASSSLAGGSTDTQYF. The CDR3 nucleotides read TGTGCCAGCAGCTCGTTAGCGGGAGGAAGCACAGATACGCAGTATTTT.

The chain recombines TRBV19 with TRBJ2-1; D remains unclear. Looked up from germline, CDR1 is LNHDA and CDR2 is SQIVND (reference sequence). V was pared by 5 bases and J by 10 bases, with 12 bases between. This CDR3 is built from 12 residues. CDR3 sequence: CASSVSYGEQFF. The CDR3 DNA reads as TGTGCCAGTAGTGTCTCCTACGGGGAGCAGTTCTTC.

This chain connects TRBV7-2 to TRBJ2-1; the D gene is possibly TRBD2 (7 bases). Trimming stripped 5 bases from V and 6 bases from J, with 17 bases between. This CDR3 has 15 amino acids. CDR1 is SGHTA, CDR2 FQGNSA, per germline. CDR3 bases: TGTGCCAGCAGCACAAACAGGGAGGGGAGCAATGAGCAGTTCTTC. Translation: CASSTNREGSNEQFF. The whole variable domain, filled in from reference TRBV7-2 and TRBJ2-1, reads GAGVSQSPSNKVTEKGKDVELRCDPISGHTALYWYRQSLGQGLEFLIYFQGNSAPDKSGLPSDRFSAERTGGSVSTLTIQRTQQEDSAVYLCASSTNREGSNEQFFGPGTRLTVL.

This chain's CDR3 is CASSLEPSVSTDTQYF. The CDR3, as DNA: TGCGCCAGCAGCTTGGAGCCTAGCGTGAGCACAGATACGCAGTATTTT. V usage is TRBV5-1 and J usage is TRBJ2-3, with D perhaps matching TRBD2 (6 bases). V was trimmed by 0 bases and J by 0 bases, leaving 11 bases between them. CDR1 is SGHRS and CDR2 is YFSETQ in the germline V gene. This CDR3 has 16 amino acids.

The chain joins TRBV28 to TRBJ1-2; the D is unclear. The V gene's germline CDR1 is MDHEN and CDR2 SYDVKM. V lost 5 bases and J 3 bases, leaving 13 bases between the germline ends. The CDR3 extends over 14 amino acids. The CDR3 sequence is CASSPSTEDYGYTF. Written as DNA, the CDR3 is TGTGCCAGCAGTCCCTCGACGGAGGACTATGGCTACACCTTC.

V and J are TRBV7-9 and TRBJ2-1; D might be TRBD1 (5 bases). The CDR3 loop spans 11 amino acids. Trimming pared 4 bases from V and 10 bases from J, leaving 8 bases between. Per the germline V gene, CDR1 is SEHNR and CDR2 is FQNEAQ (reference sequence). This CDR3 reads CASSSTDEQFF. DNA for the CDR3: TGTGCCAGCAGCTCGACAGACGAGCAGTTCTTC.

To note about this clone: Compared with germline, one end of the junction differs, possibly owing to a read error. The chain has TRBV30 and TRBJ1-2; 8 bases are a match to TRBD1. The CDR3 has 14 amino acids. Germline values: CDR1 GTSNPN, CDR2 SVGIG (reference sequence). The CDR3 protein is CAWTHADRARFPAF. For the CDR3, the DNA is TGTGCCTGGACTCACGCGGACAGGGCACGTTTTCCGGCGTTC.

The rearrangement joins TRBV11-2 to TRBJ2-1; D is ambiguous. Per the germline V gene, CDR1 is SGHAT and CDR2 is FQNNGV. The V and J ends lost 5 bases and 0 bases respectively, with 8 bases between them. The CDR3 is made up of 14 amino acids. In nucleotides, the CDR3 is TGTGCCAGCAGCCCCGGTGACTCCTACAATGAGCAGTTCTTC. Its protein is CASSPGDSYNEQFF.

The genes are TRBV7-2 and TRBJ2-5; tentative D call: TRBD1 (6 bases). The CDR3 is 13 amino acids. Deletions cut 1 base from V and 6 bases from J, with 9 bases between. Germline V gene lookup returns CDR1 SGHTA and CDR2 FQGNSA. The DNA of the CDR3 is TGTGCCAGCAGCTTAGTGGGACATCAGACCCAGTACTTC. Protein product: CASSLVGHQTQYF.

This rearrangement joins TRBV6-1 to TRBJ1-1; D unresolved. The V and J ends lost 4 bases and 11 bases respectively, with 14 bases between them. Germline V CDR1 and CDR2: MNHNS, SASEGT. The CDR3 is 12 residues long. The CDR3 DNA is TGTGCCAGCAGTGTAGGACTTCGAGGCGCTTTCTTT. It encodes CASSVGLRGAFF.

This rearrangement joins TRBV29-1 to TRBJ2-7, with a tentative D call TRBD1 (5 bases). This CDR3 is 14 amino acids long. Germline V gives CDR1 SQVTM, CDR2 ANQGSEA. Trimming took 6 bases from V and 0 from J, leaving 15 bases between them. The CDR3 DNA reads TGCAGCGTCCGGACCGACAGTATCTCCTACGAGCAGTACTTC. Amino acid sequence: CSVRTDSISYEQYF.

The rearrangement links TRBV18 to TRBJ2-1, with 8 bases identical to TRBD2. Trimming took 2 bases from V and 0 from J; bases not matched to a gene: 6. Germline values: CDR1 KGHSH, CDR2 LQKENI. The CDR3 has 17 residues. The CDR3, as DNA: TGTGCCAGCTCACCAAAAGTAGCGGGAAGCTCCTACAATGAGCAGTTCTTC. Its protein product is CASSPKVAGSSYNEQFF.

The CDR3 protein is CAWSGTSYEQYF. Here the CDR3 DNA reads TGTGCCTGGAGCGGGACATCCTACGAGCAGTACTTC. The V call is TRBV30, the J call TRBJ2-5, with D perhaps matching TRBD1 (6 bases). The better agreement between TRBJ2-7 and the DNA end casts doubt on the J call. The CDR3 covers 12 residues. Per the germline V gene, CDR1 is GTSNPN and CDR2 is SVGIG (reference sequence).

The V call is TRBV7-7, the J call TRBJ2-7; D gene uncertain. Germline-derived CDR1 and CDR2 are SSHAT and FNYEAQ (reference sequence). There are 13 residues in the CDR3. The V end lost 1 base, the J end lost 6 bases, and 10 bases lay between the germline ends. CDR3 nucleotide sequence: TGTGCCAGCAGCTTAGATTTCGGAGCCGAGCAGTACTTC. It encodes CASSLDFGAEQYF.

The rearrangement joins TRBV18 to TRBJ1-1, with D unclear. CDR1 KGHSH and CDR2 LQKENI come from the germline V gene. The length of the CDR3 is 14 residues. The V gene lost 2 bases and the J gene lost 6 bases, with 13 bases spanning the gap. The CDR3 DNA is TGTGCCAGCTCACCAGACCACGGAGAAGCTGAAGCTTTCTTT. It yields the protein CASSPDHGEAEAFF.